This T cell receptor beta chain was obtained from a study of CD8 T cells in Susac syndrome. Random-hexamer reverse transcription was applied to about 0.45 to 1 ug RNA. Amplification of TCR beta CDR3 was carried out by immunoSEQ multiplex PCR, which covered 54 Vbeta and 13 Jbeta segments. TCRdb re-called the immunoSEQ multiplex PCR reads with MiXCR, one entry per CDR3 protein. The sample contains around 180,000 distinct CDR3 sequences, almost 96% of which appear only once. The CDR3 spans 14 residues. Trimming shortened V by 5 bases and J by 4 bases, and 14 bases separated the two germline ends. In germline, CDR1 is MNHEY, CDR2 SMNVEV (reference sequence).

The receptor's source is a human donor with multiple sclerosis. The V gene is TRBV27, the J gene TRBJ1-2; tentatively, D is TRBD1 (5 bases). The sequencing sample was made of CD4+ T cells from PBMCs. The CDR3 loop is CASSVGGGGYGYTF. The CDR3 DNA reads as TGTGCCAGCAGTGTCGGTGGGGGTGGCTATGGCTACACCTTC.